These 14 T cell receptor beta chains share one sample of origin, sequenced in a study of identical twins. TCRdb fed the 5' RACE reads into MiXCR, producing one record per CDR3 protein. The data hold roughly 490,000 distinct CDR3 sequences, with around 15% observed a single time. Another study also made use of these data, one on yellow fever vaccine responses in identical twins.

What was sequenced was CD4+ T cells sorted from blood. The receptors derive from a woman under 30 in good health.

V gene TRBV30 combines with J gene TRBJ2-3; D unresolved. V lost 0 bases and J lost 6, with 10 bases in between. The CDR3 covers 13 residues. Germline values: CDR1 GTSNPN, CDR2 SVGIG (reference sequence). The DNA for the CDR3 is TGTGCCTGGAGTGTAGGCCAGCCGGATACGCAGTATTTT. This encodes CAWSVGQPDTQYF.

This clonotype was seen only a few times. The J gene is TRBJ2-3, the V gene TRBV10-3; D is undetermined. V was cut by 11 bases and J by 0 bases, with 18 bases left in between. Germline V CDR1 and CDR2: ENHRY, SYGVKD. This CDR3 comprises 15 residues. The DNA for the CDR3 is TGTGCCGTTGGCGGCGGCGGAGTTAGCACAGATACGCAGTATTTT. This encodes CAVGGGGVSTDTQYF.

This chain connects TRBV11-2 to TRBJ2-7; tentative D call: TRBD2 (6 bases). Trimming took off 2 bases at V and 3 bases at J, with 14 bases between the two ends. There are 15 residues in the CDR3. Germline values: CDR1 SGHAT, CDR2 FQNNGV. This CDR3 is CASSLPTGLFYEQYF. In nucleotides, the CDR3 is TGTGCCAGCAGCTTACCTACGGGACTTTTCTACGAGCAGTACTTC.

This chain joins TRBV18 and TRBJ1-1; 7 bases are shared with TRBD1. Germline V gene lookup returns CDR1 KGHSH and CDR2 LQKENI. Losses at the gene ends were 3 bases for V and 11 bases for J; bases not matched to a gene: 6. This CDR3 contains 12 residues. The CDR3 is CASSPGQSRAFF. The CDR3 DNA reads as TGTGCCAGCTCACCGGGACAGAGTAGGGCTTTCTTT.

This clonotype came up many times. The chain uses TRBV7-2 and TRBJ2-7; no definite D call. The V end lost 5 bases, the J end lost 3 bases, and 5 bases lay between the germline ends. Germline assignment: CDR1 SGHTA and CDR2 FQGNSA. The CDR3 covers 11 residues. The CDR3 sequence: CASSPLYEQYF. CDR3 sequence (DNA): TGTGCCAGCAGCCCGCTCTACGAGCAGTACTTC.

This clonotype was observed many times. CDR3 sequence reads: CASSLGVAGNYGYTF. As DNA, the CDR3 is TGTGCCAGCAGCTTAGGGGTCGCAGGAAACTATGGCTACACCTTC. J is TRBJ1-2 and V is TRBV7-2; D not certain. The length of the CDR3 is 15 residues. Germline values: CDR1 SGHTA, CDR2 FQGNSA. Trimming removed 1 base from V and 2 bases from J, with 11 bases in between.

This clonotype was seen many times. This chain joins TRBV18 and TRBJ2-1, with TRBD1 identical over 9 bases. CDR3 length: 15 amino acids. The V gene's germline CDR1 is KGHSH and CDR2 LQKENI. The J segment lost 3 bases and the V segment lost 8 bases, leaving 8 bases of the junction unmatched. CDR3 in amino acids: CASSPPGQGYNEQFF. Written as DNA, the CDR3 is TGTGCCAGCAGCCCTCCGGGACAGGGCTACAATGAGCAGTTCTTC.

The chain carries TRBV5-1 and TRBJ1-1; tentatively, D is TRBD1 (6 bases). CDR3 length equals 14 residues. Germline lookup yields CDR1 SGHRS and CDR2 YFSETQ. V was pared by 1 base and J by 1 base, with 8 bases between. The DNA for the CDR3 is TGCGCCAGCAGCTTGAACAGGGCGAACACTGAAGCTTTCTTT. Protein product: CASSLNRANTEAFF.

This chain connects TRBV5-8 to TRBJ2-3; D possibly corresponds to TRBD2 (5 bases). Deletions cut 0 bases from V and 2 bases from J, with 13 bases between. The CDR3 spans 16 residues. Germline V gives CDR1 SGHTS, CDR2 YDEGEE. The CDR3 reads CASSLARRLSTDTQYF. The CDR3 DNA sequence: TGTGCCAGCAGCTTGGCTAGGAGACTATCCACAGATACGCAGTATTTT.

This clonotype has more than one count but fewer than ten. V usage is TRBV7-9 and J usage is TRBJ2-5, with a tentative D call TRBD1 (5 bases). The CDR3 is 15 residues long. Germline V lookup: CDR1 SEHNR, CDR2 FQNEAQ (reference sequence). With 3 bases removed from V and 5 bases from J, the gap between germline ends came to 16 bases. CDR3 in amino acids: CASSLSSRAVETQYF. The DNA for the CDR3 is TGTGCCAGCAGCTTGTCCTCCAGGGCAGTGGAGACCCAGTACTTC.

The table lists this clonotype with many counts. The junction departs from the called germline gene at one end, perhaps through a read error. The rearrangement links TRBV28 to TRBJ1-6; D not certain. The CDR3 is 15 residues long. The germline CDR1 and CDR2 sequences are MDHEN and SYDVKM. DNA for the CDR3: TGTGCCAGCAGTCCTACAAACTCCCATAATTCACCCCTCCACTTT. As protein: CASSPTNSHNSPLHF.

This chain connects TRBV6-2 or TRBV6-3 to TRBJ2-3, with 11 nucleotides matching TRBD2. The germline CDR1 and CDR2 sequences are MNHEY and SVGEGT. The CDR3 is 16 amino acids. V trimming: 7 bases; J trimming: 5 bases; junction bases outside the gene matches: 11. The CDR3 is CASTNPLAGDEDTQYF. In DNA, the CDR3 is TGTGCCAGCACCAACCCACTAGCGGGAGATGAAGATACGCAGTATTTT.

The rearrangement uses TRBV11-2 and TRBJ2-5; 8 nucleotides match TRBD2. The CDR3 length is 15 residues. The germline V gene encodes CDR1 SGHAT and CDR2 FQNNGV. J gave up 5 bases and V 4 bases, and 9 bases lay outside the gene matches. CDR3 sequence reads: CASSSEREGRETQYF. CDR3 bases: TGTGCCAGCAGCTCGGAACGGGAGGGCCGCGAGACCCAGTACTTC.

The chain joins TRBV15 to TRBJ2-2, with a weak D call TRBD1 (6 bases). V was trimmed by 8 bases and J by 4 bases, leaving 14 bases between them. CDR1 LNHNV and CDR2 YYDKDF come from the germline V gene (reference sequence). The CDR3 is 14 residues long. CDR3 coding DNA: TGTGCCACCCGTTACAGGGAAGGCACCGGGGAGCTGTTTTTT. Its protein is CATRYREGTGELFF.